The clone carrying this T cell receptor (beta chain) has a handful of counts. What it binds is unknown. This CDR3 has 15 amino acids. Between the trimmed V and J ends, which lost 2 bases and 4 bases, there was a span of 10 bases. The germline V gene encodes CDR1 SGHNT and CDR2 YYREEE (reference sequence). Sequenced material consisted of expressed TCRB transcripts (all of the isolated RNA was reverse transcribed). Measured with immunoSEQ multiplex PCR; TCRdb has only the in-frame clones, and not every one. The sample records some 270,000 clones, 9.5% to 13% being singletons. This entry comes from a study of beta chain features in type 1 diabetes. Study outcomes and limitations: All four CD4+ subsets from Type 1 diabetes patients carried moderately but significantly shorter TCRB CDR3s.

CD4+ naive, central memory, regulatory and stem cell-like memory cells were sorted via CD45RO/CCR7/CD25/CD127/CD95/CD27. The chain combines TRBV5-4 with TRBJ1-6; D gene unclear. The TCR originated in a man under 40 with type 1 diabetes. The material sequenced was naive CD4+ T cells from blood. The DNA for the CDR3 is TGTGCCAGCAGCTTCCAAGGCGGGTATAATTCACCCCTCCACTTT. This gives the protein CASSFQGGYNSPLHF.